The 26 T cell receptor beta chains below come from one sample, sequenced in a study of monozygotic twins with inflammatory bowel disease. TCRdb reworked the 5' RACE reads into one entry per CDR3 protein, no DNA. The specimen's table records 350,000 to 400,000 distinct CDR3 sequences. The sequenced sample consisted of blood. These receptors originate from a human donor with ulcerative colitis or Crohn's disease, or a healthy co-twin of an affected twin (not recorded which).

V and J are TRBV19 and TRBJ1-2; the D call from TCRdb, TRBD1, cannot be confirmed without DNA. Germline CDR1 reads LNHDA; CDR2 reads SQIVND (reference sequence). The CDR3 extends over 15 amino acids. Here the CDR3 reads CASKNRDDRHYGYTF.

J is TRBJ1-1 and V is TRBV28; the D call of TRBD1 rests on TCRdb alone, since no DNA is present to check it. The CDR3 contains 13 residues. CDR1 and CDR2 (germline): MDHEN, SYDVKM. The chain's CDR3 is CASTPTGIPEAFF.

J is TRBJ1-1 and V is TRBV12-3 or TRBV12-4; as DNA is missing, the TRBD1 call by TCRdb cannot be tested. This CDR3 is built from 14 residues. This chain's CDR3 is CASSLGDYRSEAFF.

CDR3: CASSARLALHPGF. The V call is TRBV18, the J call TRBJ2-1; TCRdb's D call of TRBD2 is untestable without DNA. This CDR3 contains 13 residues. Germline V lookup: CDR1 KGHSH, CDR2 LQKENI. The variable domain in full, completed from reference TRBV18 and TRBJ2-1, reads NAGVMQNPRHLVRRRGQEARLRCSPMKGHSHVYWYRQLPEEGLKFMVYLQKENIIDESGMPKERFSAEFPKEGPSILRIQQVVRGDSAAYFCASSARLALHPGFGPGTRLTVL.

The chain links TRBV29-1 to TRBJ2-5; TCRdb reports TRBD2, a call that lacks DNA to check it against. The CDR3 loop spans 15 amino acids. From germline, CDR1 is SQVTM and CDR2 ANQGSEA. CDR3 protein: CSVDGRAQYQETQYF.

The chain has TRBV6-1 and TRBJ2-1; TCRdb's D call of TRBD1 is untestable without DNA. The CDR3 is 16 residues long. Per germline, CDR1 MNHNS and CDR2 SASEGT. CDR3 loop: CASSDLGAGVSNEQFF.

This sequence joins TRBV7-9 and TRBJ2-5. The CDR3 covers 13 residues. Germline V gene data show CDR1 as SEHNR and CDR2 as FQNEAQ (reference sequence). The CDR3 region is CASSLSLSKTQYF.

The chain recombines TRBV27 with TRBJ2-3. Germline CDR1 is MNHEY and CDR2 is SMNVEV (reference sequence). The CDR3 loop spans 13 amino acids. CDR3 sequence reads: CASSQMGTDTQYF.

The J gene is TRBJ2-7, the V gene TRBV19; the D call from TCRdb, TRBD1, cannot be confirmed without DNA. The germline V gene has CDR1 LNHDA and CDR2 SQIVND (reference sequence). The CDR3 spans 14 residues. The CDR3 here is CASSMVRGFGEQYF. Full variable domain (remainder filled in from reference TRBV19 and TRBJ2-7): DGGITQSPKYLFRKEGQNVTLSCEQNLNHDAMYWYRQDPGQGLRLIYYSQIVNDFQKGDIAEGYSVSREKKESFPLTVTSAQKNPTAFYLCASSMVRGFGEQYFGPGTRLTVT.

The chain joins TRBV5-8 to TRBJ2-3. The CDR3 has 13 residues. The germline CDR1 and CDR2 sequences are SGHTS and YDEGEE. This chain's CDR3 is CASSWGTVNTQYF. The entire variable domain, with the rest obtained from reference TRBV5-8 and TRBJ2-3, is as follows: EAGVTQSPTHLIKTRGQQATLRCSPISGHTSVYWYQQALGLGLQFLLWYDEGEERNRGNFPPRFSGRQFPNYSSELNVNALELEDSALYLCASSWGTVNTQYFGPGTRLTVL.

The V and J genes are TRBV23-1 and TRBJ1-5. TRBV23-1 falls under the ORF class, with uncertain function. The CDR3 has 14 residues. This CDR3 reads CASSHSDCFEPQHF.

The CDR3 loop reads CASSYTQTGTRSPLHF. The gene calls are TRBV6-5 and TRBJ1-6; as DNA is missing, the TRBD1 call by TCRdb cannot be tested. The germline gives CDR1 MNHEY, CDR2 SVGAGI. The CDR3 runs 16 residues.

The CDR3 loop is CASSQDKLLNTEAFF. The gene calls are TRBV4-1 and TRBJ1-1. Germline CDR1 reads MGHRA; CDR2 reads YSYEKL. This CDR3 is 15 amino acids long.

The chain couples TRBV28 to TRBJ2-5; TCRdb's assignment of TRBD1 cannot be checked, as there is no DNA. Germline CDR1 and CDR2: MDHEN and SYDVKM. CDR3 length: 14 residues. This chain's CDR3 is CASSSTGDVETQYF.

The chain is built from TRBV4-3 and TRBJ2-1; TCRdb picks TRBD1, but there is no DNA to check that call. Germline V CDR1 and CDR2: LGHNA, YSLEER. The CDR3 sequence is 15 residues long. The chain's CDR3 is CASSQTGISYNEQFF.

CDR3 in amino acids: CASSLIGGEAAYEQYF. This chain joins TRBV27 and TRBJ2-7; lacking DNA, the TRBD2 call made by TCRdb goes unchecked. CDR1 MNHEY and CDR2 SMNVEV come from the germline V gene (reference sequence). The length of the CDR3 is 16 residues.

This chain's CDR3 is CASSPNWAREQYF. The chain is built from TRBV18 and TRBJ2-7; TCRdb indicates TRBD1, and absent DNA this call remains unverified. The V gene's germline CDR1 is KGHSH and CDR2 LQKENI. CDR3 size: 13 residues.

The V call is TRBV6-5, the J call TRBJ2-5; the D gene TCRdb calls, TRBD2, cannot be checked with no DNA. Germline V gene lookup returns CDR1 MNHEY and CDR2 SVGAGI. The CDR3 is 19 amino acids. The CDR3 spells CASSYSMVDSSNAGETQYF.

The chain recombines TRBV10-3 with TRBJ1-6; the TCRdb call, TRBD1, lacks DNA for checking. The CDR3 extends over 13 amino acids. The germline V gene has CDR1 ENHRY and CDR2 SYGVKD. This CDR3 is CAIRGQYNSPLHF.

CDR3 in amino acids: CASRTINNQPQHF. This sequence joins TRBV28 and TRBJ1-5. Germline CDR1 reads MDHEN; CDR2 reads SYDVKM. The CDR3 is 13 amino acids.

The rearrangement links TRBV5-1 to TRBJ1-2; as DNA is missing, the TRBD1 call by TCRdb cannot be tested. The CDR3 runs 12 residues. Germline CDR1 SGHRS, CDR2 YFSETQ. CDR3 sequence: CASSTDSYGYTF.

The chain couples TRBV7-2 to TRBJ1-2; TCRdb's D call of TRBD1 is untestable without DNA. The length of the CDR3 is 15 residues. Germline V CDR1 and CDR2: SGHTA, FQGNSA. CDR3 region: CASSPTTGADYGYTF.

The CDR3 spells CASSTKQGGNEQFF. This chain links TRBV18 with TRBJ2-1; TCRdb's D call, TRBD1, is unchecked because there is no DNA. Germline CDR1 reads KGHSH; CDR2 reads LQKENI. This CDR3 has 14 amino acids. Combining the CDR3 with reference TRBV18 and TRBJ2-1 gives the whole variable domain NAGVMQNPRHLVRRRGQEARLRCSPMKGHSHVYWYRQLPEEGLKFMVYLQKENIIDESGMPKERFSAEFPKEGPSILRIQQVVRGDSAAYFCASSTKQGGNEQFFGPGTRLTVL.

The rearrangement uses TRBV29-1 and TRBJ2-2; no DNA is available, so the TRBD1 call from TCRdb remains unchecked. This CDR3 is 15 amino acids long. The germline CDR1 and CDR2 sequences are SQVTM and ANQGSEA. The CDR3 loop reads CSVIPRGGMAGELFF.

This CDR3 is CASSLKALGANVLTF. The rearrangement joins TRBV11-2 to TRBJ2-6. The CDR3 is made up of 15 amino acids. Germline CDR1 SGHAT, CDR2 FQNNGV.

V is TRBV12-3 or TRBV12-4 and J is TRBJ1-2. The CDR3 runs 16 residues. CDR3 in amino acids: CASSSRTVGANYGYTF.